The 6 T cell receptor beta chains in this list originate from one sample, sequenced in a study of T cell responses to AZD1222 COVID-19 vaccine. TCRdb's table, derived via immunoSEQ multiplex PCR, lists solely in-frame clones and lacks some. The table lists tens of thousands of clones, approximately 90% of them singletons. This sample comprised peripheral blood, obtained on day 0 of MenACWY control vaccination. Receptor source: an adult in good health.

This chain connects TRBV7-8 to TRBJ2-5; maybe TRBD2 (5 bases). Trimming pared 8 bases from V and 0 bases from J, leaving 10 bases between. CDR1 and CDR2 from the germline V gene are SGHVS and FQNEAQ. The CDR3 is 13 amino acids. The CDR3 is CASGLNHQETQYF. CDR3 nucleotides: TGTGCCAGCGGACTGAATCACCAAGAGACCCAGTACTTC. The whole variable domain, remainder taken from reference TRBV7-8 and TRBJ2-5, is GAGVSQSPRYKVAKRGQDVALRCDPISGHVSLFWYQQALGQGPEFLTYFQNEAQLDKSGLPSDRFFAERPEGSVSTLKIQRTQQEDSAVYLCASGLNHQETQYFGPGTRLLVL.

This clone has more than one count but fewer than ten. The V gene is TRBV15, the J gene TRBJ1-5, with TRBD1 as a possible D gene (6 bases). Trimming removed 3 bases at V and 3 bases at J, with 12 bases between. The CDR3 spans 15 residues. Per the germline V gene, CDR1 is LNHNV and CDR2 is YYDKDF (reference sequence). The CDR3 DNA follows: TGTGCCACCAGCAGCCACAGGGCCCCCAATCAGCCCCAGCATTTT. Protein: CATSSHRAPNQPQHF. The full variable domain, its missing parts supplied by reference TRBV15 and TRBJ1-5, is DAMVIQNPRYQVTQFGKPVTLSCSQTLNHNVMYWYQQKSSQAPKLLFHYYDKDFNNEADTPDNFQSRRPNTSFCFLDIRSPGLGDTAMYLCATSSHRAPNQPQHFGDGTRLSIL.

The chain links TRBV18 to TRBJ1-2; tentatively, D is TRBD1 (5 bases). Germline-derived CDR1 and CDR2 are KGHSH and LQKENI. Trimming cost V 4 bases and J 4 bases, with 13 bases left between them. The CDR3 is 14 amino acids. CDR3 nucleotides: TGTGCCAGCTCACGTGAACAGGAGTTCTATGGCTACACCTTC. Translating gives CASSREQEFYGYTF.

This rearrangement joins TRBV6-1 to TRBJ1-1, with 7 positions matching TRBD1. Per the germline V gene, CDR1 is MNHNS and CDR2 is SASEGT. CDR3 length: 16 amino acids. Trimming removed 0 bases from V and 1 base from J; junction bases left unmatched: 5. The CDR3 protein is CASSEAPTGRNTEAFF. As DNA, the CDR3 is TGTGCCAGCAGTGAAGCCCCGACAGGGAGGAACACTGAAGCTTTCTTT.

V and J are TRBV6-5 and TRBJ1-4; 7 nucleotides match TRBD1. Germline CDR1 MNHEY, CDR2 SVGAGI. V lost 6 bases and J lost 7; bases outside the gene matches: 8. This CDR3 comprises 14 residues. For the CDR3, the DNA is TGTGCCAGCAGCGGAGGGGGCGCGGGTGAAAAACTGTTTTTT. The encoded protein is CASSGGGAGEKLFF.

The chain links TRBV30 to TRBJ2-1, with D perhaps TRBD2 (5 bases). Germline CDR1 and CDR2: GTSNPN and SVGIG (reference sequence). The CDR3 has 15 amino acids. Between the trimmed V and J ends, which lost 0 bases and 0 bases, there was a span of 9 bases. In DNA form, the CDR3 reads TGTGCCTGGAGTGTACGCGGGCTCTCCTACAATGAGCAGTTCTTC. It encodes CAWSVRGLSYNEQFF.